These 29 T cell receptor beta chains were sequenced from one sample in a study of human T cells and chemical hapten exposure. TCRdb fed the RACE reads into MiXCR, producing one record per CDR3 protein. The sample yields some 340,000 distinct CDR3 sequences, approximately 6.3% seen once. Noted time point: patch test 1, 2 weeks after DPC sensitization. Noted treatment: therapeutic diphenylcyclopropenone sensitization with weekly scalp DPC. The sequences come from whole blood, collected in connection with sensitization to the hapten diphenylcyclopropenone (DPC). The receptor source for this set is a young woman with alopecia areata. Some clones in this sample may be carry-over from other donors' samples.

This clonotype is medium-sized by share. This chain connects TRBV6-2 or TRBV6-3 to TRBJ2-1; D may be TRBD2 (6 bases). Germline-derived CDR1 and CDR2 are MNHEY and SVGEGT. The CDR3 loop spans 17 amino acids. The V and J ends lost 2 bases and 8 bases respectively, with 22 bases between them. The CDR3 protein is CASSYGGTGTDGDEQFF. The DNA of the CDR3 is TGTGCCAGCAGTTACGGGGGGACTGGCACGGATGGAGATGAGCAGTTCTTC.

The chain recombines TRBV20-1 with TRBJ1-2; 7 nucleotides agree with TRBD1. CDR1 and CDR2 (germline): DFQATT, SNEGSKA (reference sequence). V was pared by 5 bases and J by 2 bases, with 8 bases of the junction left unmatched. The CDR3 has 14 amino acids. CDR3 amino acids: CSAYRTGANYGYTF. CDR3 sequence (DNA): TGCAGTGCTTACCGGACAGGAGCAAACTATGGCTACACCTTC.

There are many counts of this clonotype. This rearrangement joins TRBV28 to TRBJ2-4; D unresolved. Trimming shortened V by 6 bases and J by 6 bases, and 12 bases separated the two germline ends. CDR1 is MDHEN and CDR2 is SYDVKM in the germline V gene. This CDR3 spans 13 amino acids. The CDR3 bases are TGTGCCAGCAGAGACCTCCTATCAAACATTCAGTACTTC. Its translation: CASRDLLSNIQYF.

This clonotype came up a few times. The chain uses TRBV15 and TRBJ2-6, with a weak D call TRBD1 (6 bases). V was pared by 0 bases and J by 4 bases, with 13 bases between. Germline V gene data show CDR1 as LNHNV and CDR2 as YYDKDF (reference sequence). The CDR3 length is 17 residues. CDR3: CATSRDLSGAGANVLTF. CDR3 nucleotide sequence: TGTGCCACCAGCAGAGATCTCTCAGGGGCCGGGGCCAACGTCCTGACTTTC.

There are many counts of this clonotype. CDR3 amino acids: CASSAVRNEQFF. The CDR3 nucleotides read TGTGCCAGCAGCGCAGTCCGCAATGAGCAGTTCTTC. The chain has TRBV7-2 and TRBJ2-1; D not resolved. The CDR3 length is 12 residues. The germline V gene encodes CDR1 SGHTA and CDR2 FQGNSA. Trimming took off 5 bases at V and 6 bases at J, with 8 bases between the two ends. Full variable domain (outside the CDR3, taken from reference TRBV7-2 and TRBJ2-1): GAGVSQSPSNKVTEKGKDVELRCDPISGHTALYWYRQSLGQGLEFLIYFQGNSAPDKSGLPSDRFSAERTGGSVSTLTIQRTQQEDSAVYLCASSAVRNEQFFGPGTRLTVL.

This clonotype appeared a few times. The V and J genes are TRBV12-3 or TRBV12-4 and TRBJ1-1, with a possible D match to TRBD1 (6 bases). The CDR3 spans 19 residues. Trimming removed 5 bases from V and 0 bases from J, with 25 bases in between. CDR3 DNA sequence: TGTGCCAGCAGTCCCCCGAAGGGGGGCATACCCTTTATGAACACTGAAGCTTTCTTT. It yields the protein CASSPPKGGIPFMNTEAFF.

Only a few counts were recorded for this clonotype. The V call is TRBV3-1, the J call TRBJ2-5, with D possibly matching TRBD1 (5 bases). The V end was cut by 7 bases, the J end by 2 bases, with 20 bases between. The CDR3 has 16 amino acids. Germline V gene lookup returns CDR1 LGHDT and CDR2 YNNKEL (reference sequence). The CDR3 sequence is CASNLRTAGHQETQYF. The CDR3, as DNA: TGTGCCAGCAACTTAAGGACGGCAGGGCATCAAGAGACCCAGTACTTC.

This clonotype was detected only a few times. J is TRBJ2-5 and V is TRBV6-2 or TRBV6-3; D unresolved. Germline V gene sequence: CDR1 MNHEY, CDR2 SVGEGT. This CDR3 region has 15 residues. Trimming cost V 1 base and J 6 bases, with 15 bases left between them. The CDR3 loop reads CASSYYARSPKTQYF. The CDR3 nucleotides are TGTGCCAGCAGTTACTATGCTAGGAGTCCGAAGACCCAGTACTTC.

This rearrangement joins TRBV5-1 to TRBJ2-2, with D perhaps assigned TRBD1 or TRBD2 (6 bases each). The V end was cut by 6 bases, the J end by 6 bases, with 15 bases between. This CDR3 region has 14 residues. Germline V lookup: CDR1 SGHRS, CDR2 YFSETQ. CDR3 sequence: CASTDGGPAGELFF. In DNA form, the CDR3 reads TGCGCCAGCACGGATGGGGGGCCGGCCGGGGAGCTGTTTTTT. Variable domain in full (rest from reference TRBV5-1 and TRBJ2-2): KAGVTQTPRYLIKTRGQQVTLSCSPISGHRSVSWYQQTPGQGLQFLFEYFSETQRNKGNFPGRFSGRQFSNSRSEMNVSTLELGDSALYLCASTDGGPAGELFFGEGSRLTVL.

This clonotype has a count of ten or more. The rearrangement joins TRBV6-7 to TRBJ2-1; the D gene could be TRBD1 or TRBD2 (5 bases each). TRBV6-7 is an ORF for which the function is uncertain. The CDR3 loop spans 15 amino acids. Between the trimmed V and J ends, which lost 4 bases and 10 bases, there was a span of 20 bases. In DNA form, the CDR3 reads TGTGCCAGCAGTTTGGCGGGTACGAAGGGGATAGAGCAGTTCTTC. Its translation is CASSLAGTKGIEQFF.

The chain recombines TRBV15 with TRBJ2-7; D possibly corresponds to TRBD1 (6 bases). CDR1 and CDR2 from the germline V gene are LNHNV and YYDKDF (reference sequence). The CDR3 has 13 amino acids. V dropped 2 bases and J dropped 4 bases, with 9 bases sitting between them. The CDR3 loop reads CATSRHRVYEQYF. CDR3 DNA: TGTGCCACCAGCAGACACAGGGTTTACGAGCAGTACTTC.

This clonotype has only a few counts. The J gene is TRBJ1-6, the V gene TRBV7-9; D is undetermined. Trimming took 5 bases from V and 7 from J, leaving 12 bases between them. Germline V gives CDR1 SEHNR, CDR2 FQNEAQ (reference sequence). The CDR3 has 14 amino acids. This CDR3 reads CASSQEGTNSPLHF. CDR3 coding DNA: TGTGCCAGCAGCCAAGAGGGTACGAATTCACCCCTCCACTTT.

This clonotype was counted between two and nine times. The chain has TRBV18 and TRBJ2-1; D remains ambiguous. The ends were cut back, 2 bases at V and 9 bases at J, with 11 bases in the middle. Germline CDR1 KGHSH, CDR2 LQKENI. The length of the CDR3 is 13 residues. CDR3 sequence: CASSPRDPTEQFF. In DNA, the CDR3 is TGTGCCAGCTCACCAAGAGACCCCACTGAGCAGTTCTTC. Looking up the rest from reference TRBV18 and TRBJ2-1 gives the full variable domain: NAGVMQNPRHLVRRRGQEARLRCSPMKGHSHVYWYRQLPEEGLKFMVYLQKENIIDESGMPKERFSAEFPKEGPSILRIQQVVRGDSAAYFCASSPRDPTEQFFGPGTRLTVL.

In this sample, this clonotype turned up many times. The CDR3 is CASSLRQYTDTQYF. CDR3 nucleotide sequence: TGTGCCAGCAGCTTACGACAGTACACAGATACGCAGTATTTT. The chain carries TRBV7-9 and TRBJ2-3, with D tentatively TRBD1 (5 bases). This CDR3 contains 14 residues. Germline loops: CDR1 SEHNR, CDR2 FQNEAQ (reference sequence). Trimming removed 2 bases from V and 2 bases from J, with 8 bases in between. The complete variable domain, with remaining parts taken from reference TRBV7-9 and TRBJ2-3, reads DTGVSQNPRHKITKRGQNVTFRCDPISEHNRLYWYRQTLGQGPEFLTYFQNEAQLEKSRLLSDRFSAERPKGSFSTLEIQRTEQGDSAMYLCASSLRQYTDTQYFGPGTRLTVL.

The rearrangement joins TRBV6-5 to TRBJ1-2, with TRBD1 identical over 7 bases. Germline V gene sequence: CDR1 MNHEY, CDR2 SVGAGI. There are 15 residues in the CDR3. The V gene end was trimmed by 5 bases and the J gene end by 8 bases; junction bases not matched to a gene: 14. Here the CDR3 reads CASSRFDRVGSGYTF. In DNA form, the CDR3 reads TGTGCCAGCAGTCGGTTCGACAGGGTGGGAAGCGGCTACACCTTC.

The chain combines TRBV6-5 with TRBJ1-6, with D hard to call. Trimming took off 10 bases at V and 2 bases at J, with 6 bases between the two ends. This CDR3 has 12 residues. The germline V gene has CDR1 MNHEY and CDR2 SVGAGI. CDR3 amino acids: CANSPYNSPLHF. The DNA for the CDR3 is TGTGCCAACAGCCCCTATAATTCACCCCTCCACTTT.

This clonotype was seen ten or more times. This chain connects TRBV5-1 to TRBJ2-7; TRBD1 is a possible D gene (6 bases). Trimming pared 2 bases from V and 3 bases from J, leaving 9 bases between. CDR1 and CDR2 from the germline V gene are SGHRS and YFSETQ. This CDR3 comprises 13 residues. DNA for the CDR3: TGCGCCAGCAGCTTACGGACAGACTACGAGCAGTACTTC. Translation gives CASSLRTDYEQYF.

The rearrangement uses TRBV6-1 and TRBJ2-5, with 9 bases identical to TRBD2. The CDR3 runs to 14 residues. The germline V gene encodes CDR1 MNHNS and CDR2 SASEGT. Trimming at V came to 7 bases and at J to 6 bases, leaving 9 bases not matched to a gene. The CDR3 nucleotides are TGTGCCAGCACGTTGACTAGCGGTATTAAGACCCAGTACTTC. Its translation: CASTLTSGIKTQYF.

The CDR3 loop reads CASSFIQGVYGYTF. The CDR3 region has the DNA TGTGCCAGCAGTTTTATTCAGGGGGTATATGGCTACACCTTC. The rearrangement joins TRBV6-2 or TRBV6-3 to TRBJ1-2; 7 bases line up with TRBD1. The germline CDR1 and CDR2 sequences are MNHEY and SVGEGT. Germline trimming cut 4 bases from V and 5 bases from J; bases unmatched to any gene: 7. The CDR3 has 14 amino acids.

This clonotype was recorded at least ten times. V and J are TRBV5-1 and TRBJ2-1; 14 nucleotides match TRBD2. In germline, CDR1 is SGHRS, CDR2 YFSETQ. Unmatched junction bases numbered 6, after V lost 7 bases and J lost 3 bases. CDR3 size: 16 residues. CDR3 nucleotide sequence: TGCGCCAGCCTAGGACTAGCGGGGGGTGACTACAATGAGCAGTTCTTC. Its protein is CASLGLAGGDYNEQFF.

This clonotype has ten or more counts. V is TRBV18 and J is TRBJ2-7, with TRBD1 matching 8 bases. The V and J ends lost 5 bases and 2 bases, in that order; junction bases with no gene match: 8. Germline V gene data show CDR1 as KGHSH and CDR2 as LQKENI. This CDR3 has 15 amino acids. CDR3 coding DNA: TGTGCCAGCTCATACGACAGGGGTGGAACCTACGAGCAGTACTTC. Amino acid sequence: CASSYDRGGTYEQYF.

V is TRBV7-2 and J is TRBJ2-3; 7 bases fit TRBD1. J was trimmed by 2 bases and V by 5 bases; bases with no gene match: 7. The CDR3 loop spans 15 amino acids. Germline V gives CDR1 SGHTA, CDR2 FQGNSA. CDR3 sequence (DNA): TGTGCCAGCAGCCCGACAGGGCGCCTCACAGATACGCAGTATTTT. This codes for CASSPTGRLTDTQYF.

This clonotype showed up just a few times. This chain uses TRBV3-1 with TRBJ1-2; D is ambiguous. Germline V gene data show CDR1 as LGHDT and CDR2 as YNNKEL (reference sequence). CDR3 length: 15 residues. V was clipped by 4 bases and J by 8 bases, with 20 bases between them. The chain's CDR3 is CASSLGEAVQKGYTF. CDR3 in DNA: TGTGCCAGCAGCCTTGGTGAGGCGGTGCAGAAAGGCTACACCTTC.

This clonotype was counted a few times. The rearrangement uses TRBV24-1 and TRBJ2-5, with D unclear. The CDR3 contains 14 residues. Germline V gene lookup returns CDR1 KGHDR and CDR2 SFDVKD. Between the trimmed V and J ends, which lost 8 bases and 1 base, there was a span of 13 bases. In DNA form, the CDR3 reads TGTGCCACCACCTCCCAGGACGGCCAAGAGACCCAGTACTTC. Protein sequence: CATTSQDGQETQYF.

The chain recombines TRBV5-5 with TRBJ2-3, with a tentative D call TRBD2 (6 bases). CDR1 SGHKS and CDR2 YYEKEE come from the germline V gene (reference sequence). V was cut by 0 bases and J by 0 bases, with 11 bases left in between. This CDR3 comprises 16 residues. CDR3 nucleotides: TGTGCCAGCAGCTTGGGCGGGGTAGCTAGCACAGATACGCAGTATTTT. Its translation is CASSLGGVASTDTQYF.

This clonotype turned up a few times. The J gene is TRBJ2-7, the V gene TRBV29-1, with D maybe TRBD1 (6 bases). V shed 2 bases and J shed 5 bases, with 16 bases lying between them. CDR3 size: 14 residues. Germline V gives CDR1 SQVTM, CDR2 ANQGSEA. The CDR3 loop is CSVEYRAGEDEQYF. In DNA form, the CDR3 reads TGCAGCGTTGAATACCGGGCAGGGGAAGACGAGCAGTACTTC.

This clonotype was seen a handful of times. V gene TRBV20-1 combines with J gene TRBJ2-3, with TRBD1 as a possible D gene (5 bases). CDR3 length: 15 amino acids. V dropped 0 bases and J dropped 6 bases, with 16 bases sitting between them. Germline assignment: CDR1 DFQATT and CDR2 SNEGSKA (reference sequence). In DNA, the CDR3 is TGCAGTGCTAGAGATACCAGGGTAGACATCGATACGCAGTATTTT. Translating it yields CSARDTRVDIDTQYF.

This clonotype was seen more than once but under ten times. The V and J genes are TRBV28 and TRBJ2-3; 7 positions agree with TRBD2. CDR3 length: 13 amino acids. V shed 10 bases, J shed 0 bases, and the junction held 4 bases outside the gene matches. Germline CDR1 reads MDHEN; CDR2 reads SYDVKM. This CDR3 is CAIERGSTDTQYF. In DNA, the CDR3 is TGTGCCATCGAGCGGGGAAGCACAGATACGCAGTATTTT.

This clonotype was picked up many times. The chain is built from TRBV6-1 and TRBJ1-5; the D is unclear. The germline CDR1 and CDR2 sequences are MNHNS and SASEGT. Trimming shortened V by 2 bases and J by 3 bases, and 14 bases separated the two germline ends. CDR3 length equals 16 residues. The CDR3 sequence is CASSEFLGSDNQPQHF. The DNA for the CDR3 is TGTGCCAGCAGTGAATTTTTGGGAAGCGACAATCAGCCCCAGCATTTT.